The 8 T cell receptor beta chains reported below all come from one sample, sequenced in a study of long-term antiretroviral therapy in people with HIV. The run of the v3.0 immunoSEQ assay was at survey level. Data came from immunoSEQ multiplex PCR; TCRdb stores just in-frame clones and leaves some out. The profile covers fewer than 35,000 clones, with approximately 84% appearing a single time and over 7% taken by the ten largest. The sample here was unsorted PBMCs, taken 3.1 years after starting antiretroviral therapy. All receptors come from a woman aged 45 to 65 with HIV.

V and J are TRBV12-5 and TRBJ1-1, with D unclear. CDR1 LGHNT and CDR2 FRNRAP come from the germline V gene. This CDR3 has 15 residues. V dropped 7 bases and J dropped 3 bases, with 18 bases sitting between them. The CDR3 sequence: CASARDKGGDTEAFF. Here the CDR3 DNA reads TGTGCTAGTGCTAGGGATAAGGGAGGCGACACTGAAGCTTTCTTT. Full variable domain (missing parts from reference TRBV12-5 and TRBJ1-1): DARVTQTPRHKVTEMGQEVTMRCQPILGHNTVFWYRQTMMQGLELLAYFRNRAPLDDSGMPKDRFSAEMPDATLATLKIQPSEPRDSAVYFCASARDKGGDTEAFFGQGTRLTVV.

This clone turned up a few times. This chain links TRBV7-8 with TRBJ1-6; D is uncertain. Germline loops: CDR1 SGHVS, CDR2 FQNEAQ. V lost 0 bases, J lost 0 bases, and 9 bases lay in between. The CDR3 extends over 17 amino acids. This CDR3 reads CASSLALGSSYNSPLHF. The CDR3 DNA follows: TGTGCCAGCAGCTTAGCCCTCGGGAGCTCCTATAATTCACCCCTCCACTTT.

This chain uses TRBV6-6 with TRBJ2-2, with TRBD1 as a possible D gene (5 bases). Germline-derived CDR1 and CDR2 are MNHNY and SVGAGI (reference sequence). CDR3 length: 14 residues. Trimming took 6 bases from V and 1 from J, leaving 9 bases between them. The CDR3 reads CASRHGQNTGELFF. The CDR3, as DNA: TGTGCCAGCAGACACGGACAGAACACCGGGGAGCTGTTTTTT.

The J gene is TRBJ2-5, the V gene TRBV5-1; TRBD2 matches 7 bases. Looked up from germline, CDR1 is SGHRS and CDR2 is YFSETQ. Unmatched junction bases numbered 2, after V lost 2 bases and J lost 4 bases. The CDR3 consists of 13 residues. CDR3 loop: CASSFSSGETQYF. The CDR3 nucleotides are TGCGCCAGCAGCTTCTCTAGCGGAGAGACCCAGTACTTC.

The V and J genes are TRBV6-1 and TRBJ1-1; D perhaps matches TRBD1 (6 bases). V dropped 2 bases and J dropped 0 bases, with 10 bases sitting between them. The germline gives CDR1 MNHNS, CDR2 SASEGT. The CDR3 runs 15 residues. The CDR3 coding sequence is TGTGCCAGCAGTGAAAATGGGGGGCTGAACACTGAAGCTTTCTTT. Translation: CASSENGGLNTEAFF.

This chain connects TRBV11-3 to TRBJ2-7; possible D gene TRBD2, 6 bases. The V gene lost 7 bases and the J gene lost 5 bases, with 21 bases spanning the gap. Germline CDR1 and CDR2: SGHNT and YENEEA. The CDR3 sequence is 15 residues long. The CDR3, as DNA: TGTGCCAGCATTCCGAGGGCGGGACCTGGGGACGAGCAGTACGTC. The encoded protein is CASIPRAGPGDEQYV.

V usage is TRBV11-3 and J usage is TRBJ2-2; maybe TRBD1 (5 bases). Germline CDR1 and CDR2: SGHNT and YENEEA. The germline V and J ends were trimmed by 0 bases and 0 bases, with 5 bases remaining between them. The CDR3 is made up of 15 amino acids. CDR3 DNA sequence: TGTGCCAGCAGCTTAGAGACAGCGAACACCGGGGAGCTGTTTTTT. It translates to CASSLETANTGELFF.

This clone appeared a few times. The chain joins TRBV6-5 to TRBJ2-2; D gene unclear. CDR1 MNHEY and CDR2 SVGAGI come from the germline V gene. Between the trimmed V and J ends, which lost 2 bases and 4 bases, there was a span of 2 bases. CDR3 length equals 12 residues. CDR3 residues: CASSYSTGELFF. DNA for the CDR3: TGTGCCAGCAGTTACAGCACCGGGGAGCTGTTTTTT.